These 10 T cell receptor beta chains were all obtained from the same sample, sequenced in a study of cytomegalovirus exposure and HLA in healthy donors. Amplification used 60 Vbeta primers and 13 Jbeta primers. Measured with immunoSEQ multiplex PCR; TCRdb has only the in-frame clones, and not every one. The sample lists 150,000 to 250,000 clones, around 80% seen once, with under 4.5% in the top ten. The sequenced sample consisted of PBMCs. The receptors come from a woman aged 25-40 years in good health and CMV-seropositive.

This chain joins TRBV5-1 and TRBJ2-2; 8 positions agree with TRBD1. J was trimmed by 3 bases and V by 2 bases; bases with no gene match: 12. CDR3 length: 18 residues. Germline assignment: CDR1 SGHRS and CDR2 YFSETQ. The CDR3 region has the DNA TGCGCCAGCAGCTTCCCCCTATTCGGACAGGGTGACACCGGGGAGCTGTTTTTT. Translation: CASSFPLFGQGDTGELFF.

This clone was found once. This rearrangement joins TRBV9 to TRBJ2-7, with 8 bases that match TRBD2. Losses at the gene ends were 1 base for V and 2 bases for J; bases not matched to a gene: 5. Germline assignment: CDR1 SGDLS and CDR2 YYNGEE. The CDR3 spans 15 residues. CDR3 in amino acids: CASSVSSGLAYEQYF. The CDR3 nucleotides read TGTGCCAGCAGCGTATCTAGCGGGCTTGCCTACGAGCAGTACTTC.

This rearrangement joins TRBV6-5 to TRBJ2-7, with D maybe TRBD2 (5 bases). The CDR3 has 13 residues. V was cut by 2 bases and J by 3 bases, with 8 bases left in between. Germline-derived CDR1 and CDR2 are MNHEY and SVGAGI. This CDR3 is CASSYERNYEQYF. The CDR3 bases are TGTGCCAGCAGTTACGAGCGGAACTACGAGCAGTACTTC.

The CDR3 sequence is CASSMADRVYGYTF. CDR3 nucleotides: TGTGCCAGTAGTATGGCGGACAGGGTGTATGGCTACACCTTC. The chain employs TRBV19 and TRBJ1-2; 8 bases agree with TRBD1. This CDR3 contains 14 residues. Germline V gene data show CDR1 as LNHDA and CDR2 as SQIVND (reference sequence). After removal of 3 bases from V and 5 bases from J, the junction contained 5 bases not matched to a gene.

This chain uses TRBV6-5 with TRBJ1-1; D unclear. The CDR3 is 14 amino acids. The ends were cut back, 7 bases at V and 0 bases at J, with 12 bases in the middle. Germline CDR1 MNHEY, CDR2 SVGAGI. The DNA of the CDR3 is TGTGCCAGCATGGTTCGGAGCATGAACACTGAAGCTTTCTTT. It is translated as CASMVRSMNTEAFF.

This clone was seen a single time. The chain combines TRBV5-6 with TRBJ1-2; no firm D call. V gave up 1 base and J gave up 1 base, with 20 bases separating them. Germline assignment: CDR1 SGHDT and CDR2 YYEEEE. The CDR3 has 18 residues. The chain's CDR3 is CASSLSIRHLILNYGYTF. CDR3 sequence (DNA): TGTGCCAGCAGCTTGAGTATAAGACACCTCATTCTTAACTATGGCTACACCTTC.

The chain carries TRBV7-9 and TRBJ1-5; tentative D call: TRBD1 (6 bases). Trimming stripped 6 bases from V and 7 bases from J, with 16 bases between. The CDR3 has 14 amino acids. CDR1 and CDR2 (germline): SEHNR, FQNEAQ (reference sequence). The CDR3 coding sequence is TGTGCCAGCAGTGCTGGACAGTATGGGCAGCCCCAGCATTTT. It encodes CASSAGQYGQPQHF.

This CDR3 reads CASSLYSGVQETQYF. Written as DNA, the CDR3 is TGTGCCAGCAGCTTGTATAGCGGGGTTCAAGAGACCCAGTACTTC. V is TRBV5-4 and J is TRBJ2-5; 8 nucleotides match TRBD2. Germline assignment: CDR1 SGHNT and CDR2 YYREEE (reference sequence). Unmatched junction bases numbered 4, after V lost 1 base and J lost 2 bases. This CDR3 region has 15 residues. Full variable domain (missing parts from reference TRBV5-4 and TRBJ2-5): ETGVTQSPTHLIKTRGQQVTLRCSSQSGHNTVSWYQQALGQGPQFIFQYYREEENGRGNFPPRFSGLQFPNYSSELNVNALELDDSALYLCASSLYSGVQETQYFGPGTRLLVL.

CDR3 sequence: CASSLPQDTDTQYF. The CDR3 DNA sequence: TGTGCCAGCAGTCTTCCGCAGGACACAGATACGCAGTATTTT. The chain is built from TRBV6-1 and TRBJ2-3; no reliable D call. Germline CDR1 and CDR2: MNHNS and SASEGT. Trimming cost V 5 bases and J 2 bases, with 11 bases left between them. This CDR3 comprises 14 residues.

The chain recombines TRBV5-1 with TRBJ2-2; 8 bases line up with TRBD1. CDR1 is SGHRS and CDR2 is YFSETQ in the germline V gene. CDR3 length: 16 residues. J gave up 6 bases and V 0 bases, and 7 bases lay outside the gene matches. For the CDR3, the DNA is TGCGCCAGCAGCTTGGGTCAGGGGGCCGTGGCCGGGGAGCTGTTTTTT. Its protein product is CASSLGQGAVAGELFF.